The T cell receptor (beta chain) under discussion was sequenced for a study of cytomegalovirus exposure and HLA in healthy donors. General study results and limits: TCR beta chains numbering about 160 were designated cytomegalovirus-associated. The authors confirmed in vitro that three CMV-associated chains were specific for CMV antigens.

Note on this clone: Its antigen is unknown.

This CDR3 is built from 14 residues. CDR1 is LNHDA and CDR2 is SQIVND in the germline V gene (reference sequence). Losses at the gene ends were 7 bases for V and 6 bases for J; bases not matched to a gene: 5. PCR used 60 Vbeta primers and 13 Jbeta primers. TCRdb's copy holds only in-frame clones and misses some; the assay was immunoSEQ multiplex PCR. The profile shows some 150,000 clones, approximately 84% of them singletons. Donors were ostensibly healthy at sampling, although undocumented immune exposures were probable. This receptor was taken from a woman aged 18-30 years in good health and CMV-seronegative. The sequencing input was PBMCs. The chain joins TRBV19 to TRBJ2-1; 11 bases line up with TRBD2. In DNA, the CDR3 is TGTGCCAGTACCCGGACTAGCGGGCGCAATGAGCAGTTCTTC. It is translated as CASTRTSGRNEQFF. Based on the CDR3 plus reference TRBV19 and TRBJ2-1, the full variable domain is DGGITQSPKYLFRKEGQNVTLSCEQNLNHDAMYWYRQDPGQGLRLIYYSQIVNDFQKGDIAEGYSVSREKKESFPLTVTSAQKNPTAFYLCASTRTSGRNEQFFGPGTRLTVL.